Presented here are 2 T cell receptor beta chains from one specimen sequenced in a study of CD8 T cells in Susac syndrome. Reverse transcription of roughly 0.45 to 1 ug RNA used random hexamers. One entry per CDR3 protein results from TCRdb running MiXCR on the immunoSEQ multiplex PCR reads. The repertoire has around 190,000 distinct CDR3 sequences, roughly 94% of them found once; the top ten carry about 0.1%. Input material: CD4+ T cells from PBMCs. These receptors originate from a human donor in good health.

CDR3 loop: CVTGDGNTGELFF. CDR3 nucleotide sequence: TGCGTTACGGGCGACGGAAACACCGGGGAGCTGTTTTTT. V gene TRBV29-1 combines with J gene TRBJ2-2; D call uncertain. Germline values: CDR1 SQVTM, CDR2 ANQGSEA. The CDR3 is 13 amino acids.

Notes on this clonotype: Since no conserved phenylalanine or tryptophan closes the CDR3, a read error is the likely cause. CDR3 sequence (DNA): TGTGCCTGGAGTTACAAAGGGGCTCGCGGCTACACCCTC. This codes for CAWSYKGARGYTL. V gene TRBV30 combines with J gene TRBJ1-2; tentative D call: TRBD1 (5 bases). Germline assignment: CDR1 GTSNPN and CDR2 SVGIG (reference sequence). With 2 bases removed from V and 8 bases from J, the gap between germline ends came to 15 bases. CDR3 length: 13 residues.